The clone carrying this T cell receptor (beta chain) was recorded a few times. Its antigen remains unidentified. Researchers made TCR beta libraries by using iRepertoire HTBI primers and running Arm-PCR on CDR3 regions. MiXCR was run by TCRdb on the multiplex PCR reads, yielding one entry per CDR3 protein. Of a few hundred thousand distinct CDR3 sequences listed, 12% are singletons. The sample originates from a study of regulatory T cells in long-lasting Graves disease. Overall study findings and caveats: Whereas approximately 980 public clonotypes were shared by new patients, persistent patients shared more, at under 3,000.

Time point: newly diagnosed GD, antithyroid drugs for less than 3 months. PBMC RNA was the source of the TCR library. It was American Thyroid Association guidelines that determined Graves' disease diagnosis. V lost 2 bases and J lost 2; bases outside the gene matches: 9. Germline values: CDR1 SQVTM, CDR2 ANQGSEA. This CDR3 has 16 residues. The same sample was also used in a study of T cells in Graves' hyperthyroidism and ophthalmopathy. That paper states: Uncontrolled infection, other autoimmune disease, pregnancy or lactation led to exclusion. Thyroid ultrasound and orbital computed tomography, with clinical symptoms and serum thyroxine and TRAb, informed diagnoses.

This clonotype was sampled from a woman aged 18 to 35 with Graves disease. Here the sequenced sample was peripheral blood mononuclear cells (PBMCs), taken at new diagnosis, from a patient treated with antithyroid drugs. The genes are TRBV29-1 and TRBJ2-3, with 8 bases identical to TRBD1. The DNA of the CDR3 is TGCAGCGTTGAATCCCCGGGACAGGCGGTCACAGATACGCAGTATTTT. Protein product: CSVESPGQAVTDTQYF.